This T cell receptor beta chain was observed in a study of blood T cell repertoires in COVID-19. Study at large: Italy, Spain and the United States were the sources of the convalescent and acute COVID-19 samples. T cells, B-cell-depleted T cells, or PBMCs supplied cDNA or gDNA.

Profiling relied on immunoSEQ multiplex PCR, and the TCRdb table lists in-frame clones only, not all of them. The sample shows 81,000 or so clones, approximately 92% of them seen only once. Germline V gene lookup returns CDR1 MDHEN and CDR2 SYDVKM. The CDR3 is made up of 16 amino acids. Trimming cost V 3 bases and J 6 bases; bases outside gene matches: 11. The receptor's source is a woman between 55 and 75 years old with active COVID-19. This chain joins TRBV28 and TRBJ2-7, with TRBD1 identical over 10 bases. Sequences were obtained from peripheral blood. The CDR3 nucleotides read TGTGCCAGCAGTTTTCCTCTCAGGGACAGGGGAATCGAGCAGTACTTC. Protein product: CASSFPLRDRGIEQYF. The full variable domain, rest sourced from reference TRBV28 and TRBJ2-7, is DVKVTQSSRYLVKRTGEKVFLECVQDMDHENMFWYRQDPGLGLRLIYFSYDVKMKEKGDIPEGYSVSREKKERFSLILESASTNQTSMYLCASSFPLRDRGIEQYFGPGTRLTVT.